What follows is one TCR beta chain and its context. Amplification of TCR beta CDR3 regions was performed using RNA transcripts as template. HTBI primers drove first-round RT-PCR of the TCR CDR3. TCRdb reprocessed the multiplex PCR reads with MiXCR, giving one entry per CDR3 protein. The sample carries a few hundred thousand distinct CDR3 sequences, 21% recorded once. Germline V gene sequence: CDR1 SGHNT, CDR2 YYREEE (reference sequence). This CDR3 comprises 15 residues. The junction had 9 bases not matched to a gene; V was cut back by 6 bases and J by 2 bases. This record belongs to a study of T cells in Graves' hyperthyroidism and ophthalmopathy.

What was sequenced was blood. The receptor was derived from a woman aged 45-59 years with Graves' hyperthyroidism. V usage is TRBV5-4 and J usage is TRBJ2-7, with TRBD1 matching over 9 bases. CDR3 residues: CASTIAGTGPYEQYF. The CDR3 DNA is TGTGCCAGCACCATAGCCGGGACAGGGCCCTACGAGCAGTACTTC.